This TCR beta chain originates from a study of T-cell reconstitution after alpha-beta-depleted transplantation in children. Whole-study results and caveats: T-cell counts and diversity at one year post-transplant came mainly from newly produced T cells. At day 60, the high TCRbeta diversity found in some patients originated from recipient T cells and thymic progenitors that had survived. Several hundred expanded graft clones reportedly supplied alpha-beta T cells about two months after transplant.

Germline CDR1 reads SQVTM; CDR2 reads ANQGSEA. This CDR3 is 14 amino acids long. Trimming left V 6 bases short and J 3 bases short, with 15 bases between. A note on this clonotype: Its matching antigen is unknown.

This sample's TCRbeta library carried unique molecular identifier barcodes. TCRdb called the PCR reads again in MiXCR, with one record for every CDR3 protein. The table has about 980,000 distinct CDR3 sequences, roughly 29% seen once. The sequencing here drew on PBMCs, mostly from graft donor cells, taken 360 days after TCRalphabeta/CD19-depleted stem cell transplant. The chain recombines TRBV29-1 with TRBJ2-1, with D uncertain. This receptor was taken from a boy in the first two years of life who had a stem cell transplant for SCID, so the T cells may come from the graft donor. CDR3 coding DNA: TGCAGCGTCCTGGGGTGGGTTTTCTACAATGAGCAGTTCTTC. Translating gives CSVLGWVFYNEQFF.